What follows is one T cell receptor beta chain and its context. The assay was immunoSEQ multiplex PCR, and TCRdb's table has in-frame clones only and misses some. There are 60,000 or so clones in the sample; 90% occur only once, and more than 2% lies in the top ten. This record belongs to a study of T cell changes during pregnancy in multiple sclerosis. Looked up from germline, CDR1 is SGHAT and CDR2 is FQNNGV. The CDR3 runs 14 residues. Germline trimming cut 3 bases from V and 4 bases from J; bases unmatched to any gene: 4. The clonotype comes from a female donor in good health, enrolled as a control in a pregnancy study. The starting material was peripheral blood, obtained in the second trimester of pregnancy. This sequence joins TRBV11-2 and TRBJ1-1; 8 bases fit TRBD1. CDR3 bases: TGTGCCAGCAGCTTGCAGGGGGCGAGCACTGAAGCTTTCTTT. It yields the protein CASSLQGASTEAFF. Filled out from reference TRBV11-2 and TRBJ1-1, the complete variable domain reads EAGVAQSPRYKIIEKRQSVAFWCNPISGHATLYWYQQILGQGPKLLIQFQNNGVVDDSQLPKDRFSAERLKGVDSTLKIQPAKLEDSAVYLCASSLQGASTEAFFGQGTRLTVV.